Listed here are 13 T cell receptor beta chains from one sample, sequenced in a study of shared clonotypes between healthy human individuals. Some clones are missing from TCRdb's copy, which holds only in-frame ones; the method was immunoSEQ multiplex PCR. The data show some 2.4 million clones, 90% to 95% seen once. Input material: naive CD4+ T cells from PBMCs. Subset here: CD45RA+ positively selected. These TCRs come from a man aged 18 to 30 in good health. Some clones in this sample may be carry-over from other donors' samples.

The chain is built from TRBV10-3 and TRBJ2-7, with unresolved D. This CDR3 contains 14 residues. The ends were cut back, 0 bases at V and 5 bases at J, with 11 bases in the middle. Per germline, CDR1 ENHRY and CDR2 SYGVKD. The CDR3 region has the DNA TGTGCCATCAGTGAGTCACCCGACGTCCACGAGCAGTACTTC. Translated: CAISESPDVHEQYF.

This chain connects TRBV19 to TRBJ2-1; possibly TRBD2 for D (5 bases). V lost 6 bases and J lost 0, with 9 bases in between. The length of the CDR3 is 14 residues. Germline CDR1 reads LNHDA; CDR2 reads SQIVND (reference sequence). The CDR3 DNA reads TGTGCCAGTAGAGGCGGAGGCTCCTACAATGAGCAGTTCTTC. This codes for CASRGGGSYNEQFF.

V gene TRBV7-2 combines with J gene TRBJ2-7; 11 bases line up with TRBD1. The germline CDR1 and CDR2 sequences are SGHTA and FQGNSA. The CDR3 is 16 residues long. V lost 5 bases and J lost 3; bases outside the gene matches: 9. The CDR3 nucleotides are TGTGCCAGCAGCCTGACGACCGGGACAGGGGGCTACGAGCAGTACTTC. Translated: CASSLTTGTGGYEQYF. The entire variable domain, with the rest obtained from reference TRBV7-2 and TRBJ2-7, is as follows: GAGVSQSPSNKVTEKGKDVELRCDPISGHTALYWYRQSLGQGLEFLIYFQGNSAPDKSGLPSDRFSAERTGGSVSTLTIQRTQQEDSAVYLCASSLTTGTGGYEQYFGPGTRLTVT.

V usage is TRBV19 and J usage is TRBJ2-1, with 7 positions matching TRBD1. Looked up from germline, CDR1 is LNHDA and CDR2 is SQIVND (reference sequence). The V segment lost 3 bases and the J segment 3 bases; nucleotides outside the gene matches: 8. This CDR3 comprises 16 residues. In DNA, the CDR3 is TGTGCCAGTAGTATCTTTGACAGGGAATTCTACAATGAGCAGTTCTTC. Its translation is CASSIFDREFYNEQFF.

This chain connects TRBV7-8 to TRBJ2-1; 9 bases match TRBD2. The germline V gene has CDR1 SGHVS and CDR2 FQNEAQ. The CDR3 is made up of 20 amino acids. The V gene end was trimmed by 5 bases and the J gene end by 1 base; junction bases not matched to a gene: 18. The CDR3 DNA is TGTGCCAGCAGCCTCCGGCCTGCGGGAGGGCCGCTCGGGTCCTACAATGAGCAGTTCTTC. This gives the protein CASSLRPAGGPLGSYNEQFF.

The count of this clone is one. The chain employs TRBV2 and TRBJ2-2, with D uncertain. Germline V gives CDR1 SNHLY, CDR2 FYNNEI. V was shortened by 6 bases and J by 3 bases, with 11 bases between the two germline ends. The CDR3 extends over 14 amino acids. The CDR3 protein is CASRKGRDTGELFF. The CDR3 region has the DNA TGTGCCAGCAGGAAGGGAAGGGACACCGGGGAGCTGTTTTTT.

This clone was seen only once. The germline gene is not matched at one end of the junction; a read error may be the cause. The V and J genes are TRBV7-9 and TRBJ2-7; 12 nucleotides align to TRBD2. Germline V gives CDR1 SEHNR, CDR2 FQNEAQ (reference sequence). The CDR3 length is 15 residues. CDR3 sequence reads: CASSLAGLAGGEQYF. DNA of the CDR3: TGTGCCAGCAGCCTAGCGGGACTAGCGGGTGGCGAGCAGTACTTC.

The CDR3: CASRSTGVPGTEAFF. In nucleotides, the CDR3 is TGTGCCAGCAGGTCCACAGGGGTCCCCGGAACTGAAGCTTTCTTT. J is TRBJ1-1 and V is TRBV6-1; 7 positions match TRBD1. V lost 6 bases, J lost 5 bases, and 12 bases stayed unmatched. CDR3 size: 15 residues. Germline V gene lookup returns CDR1 MNHNS and CDR2 SASEGT.

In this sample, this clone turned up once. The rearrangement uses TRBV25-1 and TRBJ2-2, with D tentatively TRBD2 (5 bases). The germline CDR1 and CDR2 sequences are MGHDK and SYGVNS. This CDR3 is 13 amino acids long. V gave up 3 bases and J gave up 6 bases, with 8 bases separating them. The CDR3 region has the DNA TGTGCCAGCAGTGAGGGGAGCGCCGGGGAGCTGTTTTTT. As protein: CASSEGSAGELFF. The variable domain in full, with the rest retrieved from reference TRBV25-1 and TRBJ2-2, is EADIYQTPRYLVIGTGKKITLECSQTMGHDKMYWYQQDPGMELHLIHYSYGVNSTEKGDLSSESTVSRIRTEHFPLTLESARPSHTSQYLCASSEGSAGELFFGEGSRLTVL.

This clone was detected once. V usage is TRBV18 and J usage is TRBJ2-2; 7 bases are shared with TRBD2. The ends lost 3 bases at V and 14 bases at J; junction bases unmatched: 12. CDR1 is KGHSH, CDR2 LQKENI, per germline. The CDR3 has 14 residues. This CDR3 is CASSPTSRDYVLFF. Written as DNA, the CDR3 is TGTGCCAGCTCACCCACGTCACGGGACTATGTCCTGTTTTTT. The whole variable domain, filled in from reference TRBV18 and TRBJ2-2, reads NAGVMQNPRHLVRRRGQEARLRCSPMKGHSHVYWYRQLPEEGLKFMVYLQKENIIDESGMPKERFSAEFPKEGPSILRIQQVVRGDSAAYFCASSPTSRDYVLFFGEGSRLTVL.

CDR3 in DNA: TGTGCCAGCTCACCGACGGCCCTAGATAGCCCTGGAAACACCATATATTTT. It is translated as CASSPTALDSPGNTIYF. The chain joins TRBV18 to TRBJ1-3; D not certain. The length of the CDR3 is 17 residues. Germline V gene lookup returns CDR1 KGHSH and CDR2 LQKENI. V was cut by 3 bases and J by 2 bases, with 17 bases left in between.

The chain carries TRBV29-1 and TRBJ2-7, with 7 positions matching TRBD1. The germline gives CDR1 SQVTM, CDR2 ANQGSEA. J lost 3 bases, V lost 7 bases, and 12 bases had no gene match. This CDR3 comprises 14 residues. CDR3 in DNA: TGCAGCGCCCAAGGTTCAGGGGGAAGCTACGAGCAGTACTTC. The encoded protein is CSAQGSGGSYEQYF.

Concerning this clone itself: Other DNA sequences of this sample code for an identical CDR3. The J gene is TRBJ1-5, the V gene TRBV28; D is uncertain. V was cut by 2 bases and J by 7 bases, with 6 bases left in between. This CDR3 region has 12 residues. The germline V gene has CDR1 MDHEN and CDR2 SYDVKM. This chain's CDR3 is CASSLLTQPQHF. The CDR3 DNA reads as TGTGCCAGCAGTTTACTCACCCAGCCCCAGCATTTT.